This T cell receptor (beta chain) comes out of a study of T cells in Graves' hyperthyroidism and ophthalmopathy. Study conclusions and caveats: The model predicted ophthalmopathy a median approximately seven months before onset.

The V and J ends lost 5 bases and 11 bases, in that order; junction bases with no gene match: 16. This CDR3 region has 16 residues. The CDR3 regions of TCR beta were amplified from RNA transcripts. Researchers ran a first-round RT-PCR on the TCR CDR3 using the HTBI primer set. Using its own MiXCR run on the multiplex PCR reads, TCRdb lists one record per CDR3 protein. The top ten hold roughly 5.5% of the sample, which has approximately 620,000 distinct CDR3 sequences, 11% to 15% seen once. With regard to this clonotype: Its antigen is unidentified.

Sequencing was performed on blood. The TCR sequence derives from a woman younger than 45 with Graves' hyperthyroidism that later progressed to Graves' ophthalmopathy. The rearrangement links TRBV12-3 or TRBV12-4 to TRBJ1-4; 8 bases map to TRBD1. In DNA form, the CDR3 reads TGTGCCAGCAGTCCTCGGGGAGGGACAGGAGCAGAGAAACTGTTTTTT. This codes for CASSPRGGTGAEKLFF.